This T cell receptor (beta chain) was captured in a study of blood T cell repertoires in COVID-19. CDR1 and CDR2 (germline): SGHVS, FQNEAQ. Trimming cost V 7 bases and J 8 bases; bases outside gene matches: 7. The length of the CDR3 is 14 residues. Authors' analysis steps: Researchers report that nucleated cell counts were estimated from reference gene primer amplification. This table comes from immunoSEQ multiplex PCR, and its TCRdb copy is limited to in-frame clones, with some not included. That table is the source of V, J and clone size, and D and trimming were worked out from the DNA. Here the sample spans around 190,000 clones, about 90% being singletons.

The chain couples TRBV7-8 to TRBJ1-6, with 8 bases lining up with TRBD1. The TCR sequence derives from an older man with active or convalescent COVID-19. The specimen was peripheral blood. DNA of the CDR3: TGTGCCAGCAAATACCCAGGGGGCGATTCACCCCTCCACTTT. Translated: CASKYPGGDSPLHF.